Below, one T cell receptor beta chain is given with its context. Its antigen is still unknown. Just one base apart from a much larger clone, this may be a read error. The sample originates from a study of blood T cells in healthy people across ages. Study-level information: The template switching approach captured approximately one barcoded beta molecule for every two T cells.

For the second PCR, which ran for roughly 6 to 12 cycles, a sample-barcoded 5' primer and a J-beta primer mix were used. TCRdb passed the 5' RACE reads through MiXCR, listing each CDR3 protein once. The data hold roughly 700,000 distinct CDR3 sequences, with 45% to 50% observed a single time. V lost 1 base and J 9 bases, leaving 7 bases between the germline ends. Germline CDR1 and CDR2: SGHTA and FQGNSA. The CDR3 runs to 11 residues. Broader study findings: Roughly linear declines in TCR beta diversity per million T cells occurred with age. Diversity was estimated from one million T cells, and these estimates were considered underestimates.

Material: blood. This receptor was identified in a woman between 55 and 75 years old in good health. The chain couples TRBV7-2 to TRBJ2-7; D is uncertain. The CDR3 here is CASSLGPGQYF. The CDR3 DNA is TGTGCCAGCAGCTTAGGGCCGGGGCAGTACTTC.